This TCR beta chain was sequenced during a study of T cells in Graves' hyperthyroidism and ophthalmopathy. Background on the study: Before any treatment, at initial diagnosis, peripheral blood was collected. Study results and limitations: The authors' 13 V-J model separated ophthalmopathy from stable hyperthyroidism.

The CDR3 totals 16 residues. CDR1 SGHDT and CDR2 YYEEEE come from the germline V gene. V gave up 1 base and J gave up 4 bases, with 17 bases separating them. Source material for PBMCs was 10 ml fresh peripheral blood. The source material, RNA transcripts, was used to amplify TCR beta CDR3 regions. In the first-round RT-PCR of the TCR CDR3, the HTBI primer set was used. TCRdb reprocessed the multiplex PCR reads via MiXCR and lists one record per CDR3 protein. Of hundreds of thousands of distinct CDR3 sequences listed, 16% are singletons. Note on this clonotype: Antigen: not known.

This sequence was found in a woman aged 18-29 years with Graves' hyperthyroidism. The chain employs TRBV5-6 and TRBJ2-5, with a weak D call TRBD1 (5 bases). The specimen was blood. The CDR3 here is CASSLMSQGFLETQYF. CDR3 DNA sequence: TGTGCCAGCAGCTTGATGTCGCAGGGCTTCCTAGAGACCCAGTACTTC.